This T cell receptor (beta chain) was recovered during a study of CD8+ T cells in alopecia areata. Study summary: Treatment comprised oral tofacitinib, 5 to 10 mg twice daily, in treated patients.

Whole-study findings and limits: Tofacitinib delivered significant drops in scalp clonality and in expanded CD8+ clones among the top 100. While patients received tofacitinib, many expanded lesional clones remained present in scalp and blood.

The CDR3 runs 13 residues. Deletions cut 6 bases from V and 7 bases from J, with 15 bases between. Germline V gene lookup returns CDR1 LGHNA and CDR2 YSLEER. Reverse transcription of extracted RNA yielded cDNA, which provided the sequencing template. Method: immunoSEQ multiplex PCR; TCRdb's copy keeps in-frame clones and lacks some. The sample lists around 200,000 clones, 64% seen once, with around 4.3% in the top ten. On this clone: Its antigen remains unidentified.

The treatment was: oral pan-JAK inhibitor, 5-10 mg twice daily. The study team obtained lesional scalp punch biopsies and peripheral blood from alopecia areata patients. The TCR sequence derives from a human donor with alopecia areata. The sample consisted of CD4+ T cells sorted from blood, taken at week 4, from a patient treated with tofacitinib. The chain couples TRBV4-3 to TRBJ1-2, with D unresolved. This chain's CDR3 is CASRNNRDGGYTF. The CDR3 DNA follows: TGCGCCAGCAGGAACAACCGCGATGGTGGCTACACCTTC.